The clone carrying this TCR beta chain has only a few counts. Its specificity is not known. The CDR3 extends over 18 amino acids. V was pared by 6 bases and J by 0 bases, with 13 bases of the junction left unmatched. Germline V lookup: CDR1 SGHTA, CDR2 FQGNSA. The data originate from a study of T cells in Graves' hyperthyroidism and ophthalmopathy. Study-wide results and caveats: The model foresaw ophthalmopathy a median roughly 6 months prior to onset.

Researchers took RNA transcripts and amplified the TCR beta CDR3 regions from them. First-round RT-PCR of the TCR CDR3 relied on the HTBI primer set. TCRdb re-derived calls from the multiplex PCR reads in MiXCR, one entry per CDR3 protein. The sample shows approximately 49,000 distinct CDR3 sequences, about 53% of them seen only once. Newly diagnosed hyperthyroidism, duration under 2 months, in patients aged 18 to 65. Not enrolled were patients with uncontrolled infection, other autoimmune disease, pregnancy or lactation. The source of this sequence is a man aged 18 to 30 with Graves' hyperthyroidism. The sequencing input was peripheral blood or thyroid tissue (not recorded which). The chain links TRBV7-2 to TRBJ1-1, with 10 bases fitting TRBD1. The CDR3 coding sequence is TGTGCCAGCAGTTTTTCCCCATTCGACAGGGGGCTGAACACTGAAGCTTTCTTT. This encodes CASSFSPFDRGLNTEAFF.